This record covers a single T cell receptor (beta chain). Its specific antigen is unknown. Base-call qualities are not available, and no considerably larger clone is one nucleotide away. There are 13 amino acids in the CDR3, from cysteine to phenylalanine inclusive. Left in the record is the CDR3 DNA by itself, 39 bases read in frame from the first base. Reading the germline V gene gives CDR1 MNHEY and CDR2 SVGAGI. The junction shows trimming of 6 bases on V and 7 bases on J, plus 15 bases between the germline ends. The entry originates in a study of OX40 agonist ivuxolimab in advanced cancers. The study in broad terms: Ivuxolimab was an agonistic, fully human IgG2 monoclonal antibody directed against OX40 (CD134), a costimulatory receptor. Intravenous ivuxolimab was administered to patients every 2 weeks at six dose levels: 0.01, 0.1, 0.3, 1.5, 3 and 10 mg/kg. Among the roughly 50 dose-escalation patients, about 20 had hepatocellular carcinoma, around 15 melanoma, 9 renal cell carcinoma and 9 head and neck cancer. In the dose-escalation cohort, more than 80% of patients were male, and the mean age was 60 years with a range of about 20 to 80. Patients were allowed to have had prior anti-PD-1, anti-PD-L1 or anti-CTLA-4 therapy, and around two fifths of the dose-escalation patients had been treated with checkpoint inhibitors. Partial responses occurred in three dose-escalation patients, of whom one had hepatocellular carcinoma and two had cutaneous melanoma. The purpose of peripheral TCRbeta sequencing was to test whether ivuxolimab changed TCR sequence diversity and led to clonal T-cell expansion. The paper reports the monotherapy dose-escalation portion (N of about 50 patients) of the phase I ivuxolimab trial.

Patients with autoimmune disease history or receiving systemic immunosuppression were excluded from the trial. Peripheral blood for TCR sequencing was collected from all dose cohorts at baseline, on cycle 4 day 1, and on cycle 7 day 1. The samples were taken from a phase I, first-in-human, multicenter, open-label dose-escalation trial of ivuxolimab. Adults with locally advanced or metastatic head and neck squamous cell, hepatocellular, melanoma or renal cell carcinoma were enrolled in the trial. Before TCR sequencing, CD4+ and CD8+ T cells were separately sorted from peripheral blood. To sequence the TCRbeta CDR3 region, genomic DNA was isolated from the sorted cells. The immunoSEQ Assay was used to sequence the TCRbeta CDR3 regions. TCRdb stores this immuneACCESS table with in-frame sequences only. Part of the clones is absent; in the studies checked, under half of the shortfall reflects unresolved V genes, and no reason is known for the rest. This sample lists approximately 73,000 clones; around 87% were detected once. The ten most abundant clones make up about 1.3% of the sample.

What the study reported, not specific to this receptor: At doses of 0.1 to 3.0 mg/kg, clonal expansion of both CD4+ and CD8+ blood T cells was observed from baseline to week 6. Which antigens the clonally expanded peripheral T cells were specific for was not determined. Low levels of normalized T-cell clonal expansion were also shown by some nonresponding patients. Partial responders in the 0.1-3.0 mg/kg groups had among the lowest normalized peripheral clonal expansion, especially among CD8+ T cells. On average, CD8+ T cells showed more expanded clones than CD4+ T cells after ivuxolimab.

Sequencing was performed on CD4+ or CD8+ T cells sorted from blood, taken in a trial of the OX40 agonist ivuxolimab. The rearranged chain carries TRBV6-5 and TRBJ2-5; no D gene call is confident. The sequence came from an adult with an advanced solid tumor such as melanoma, head and neck, liver or kidney cancer. The nucleotide sequence reads TGTGCCAGCAGCCCTGGACCGTCGACGACCCAGTACTTC. It specifies CASSPGPSTTQYF.